This section outlines one T cell receptor (beta chain) sequence together with its context. This clonotype was recorded many times. Its binding antigen is unknown. No clone much larger than this one lies a single base away; base qualities are absent. Libraries came from RT-PCR. Sequencer: Illumina HiSeq 2500. TCRdb applied fastp at Q25 and MiXCR to the public reads, then kept only in-frame beta chains. Rows matching on CDR3 protein sequence are summarized as one entry with the most common DNA and genes. In all, the sample holds 400,000 to 650,000 distinct CDR3 sequences, and approximately 7.2% of those were seen once. The ten largest clones capture over 10% of the sample. This sample is drawn from a study of response to subunit inactivated influenza vaccine (dated by TCRdb to between 2017 and 2018). In terms of the full investigation: Deep quantitative profiling of the T cell receptor repertoire was used in the study to follow responses to a trivalent subunit inactivated influenza vaccine.

Results and caveats for the whole study, not just this receptor: According to the authors, only a limited number of new T cells may be recruited by each seasonal influenza vaccination.

The CDR3 has 13 amino acids, counting the end cysteine and phenylalanine. Only the CDR3 region is kept as DNA, spanning 39 bases read in frame from base 1. For CDR1 and CDR2, the germline V gene lists KGHSH and LQKENI. V is cut by 1 base and J by 6 bases, and the space between the germline ends is 7 bases. The chain joins TRBV18 to TRBJ2-1; the D region is possibly TRBD1 or TRBD2, each matching across 5 bases. The TCR was taken from a man between 50 and 69 years old who received an inactivated influenza vaccine. Donor details come from another sample of the same person, matched by shared clones. Sequenced material: PBMCs from blood, taken less than 30 months after vaccination. The DNA sequence is TGTGCCAGCTCACCACGGGGGTCCAATGAGCAGTTCTTC. Its protein is CASSPRGSNEQFF.